Given below is one TCR beta chain in context. This record belongs to a study of blood T cell repertoires in COVID-19. Across the study: The United States, Italy and Spain supplied acute and convalescent COVID-19 samples. PBMCs, B-cell-depleted T cells, or T cells were the source of the cDNA or gDNA that made up the material.

Trimming removed 4 bases at V and 3 bases at J, with 15 bases between. This CDR3 region has 15 residues. Looked up from germline, CDR1 is MDHEN and CDR2 is SYDVKM. In the source study's methods: Nucleated cell number was recorded as an estimate derived from reference gene primer amplification. TCRdb's copy holds only in-frame clones and misses some; the assay was immunoSEQ multiplex PCR. That table is the source of V, J and clone size, and D and trimming were worked out from the DNA. The sample contains some 70,000 clones, approximately 92% of which appear only once. The chain has TRBV28 and TRBJ1-2; D possibly corresponds to TRBD1 (6 bases). The sample comprised peripheral blood. The clonotype originates from a human donor with active COVID-19. The donor label of this sample is uncertain. This CDR3 is CASSSYTTGHYGYTF. DNA of the CDR3: TGTGCCAGCAGTTCCTATACTACAGGGCACTATGGCTACACCTTC.